These 22 T cell receptor beta chains originate from one sample sequenced in a study of vaccination and CD4 T cells after COVID-19. Their cognate antigens are unknown. The Oncomine TCR Beta short-read assay sequenced DNA from cultured CD4+ T cells. TCRdb independently ran MiXCR on the PCR reads; one entry per CDR3 protein. The table records around 8,200 distinct CDR3 sequences, roughly two thirds of them present only once. The treatment is: approximately 10-day PBMC culture with coronavirus spike peptide pools or control peptides (ViraFEST assay). The specimen sequenced was CD4+ T cells from blood, cultured in vitro. These receptors came from a human donor who had recovered from COVID-19.

V and J are TRBV24-1 and TRBJ2-3, with D perhaps TRBD2 (5 bases). V dropped 8 bases and J dropped 0 bases, with 11 bases sitting between them. CDR1 and CDR2 (germline): KGHDR, SFDVKD. The CDR3 covers 14 residues. CDR3 coding DNA: TGTGCCACCAAACCGGGGTTTAGCACAGATACGCAGTATTTT. Translation gives CATKPGFSTDTQYF.

The V call is TRBV27, the J call TRBJ2-2, with TRBD1 matching over 8 bases. The germline V gene has CDR1 MNHEY and CDR2 SMNVEV (reference sequence). The CDR3 loop spans 14 amino acids. V dropped 4 bases and J dropped 7; count of bases not matched to a gene: 5. CDR3 sequence: CASSSQGGGGELFF. CDR3 nucleotides: TGTGCCAGCAGTTCACAGGGGGGAGGCGGGGAGCTGTTTTTT.

The chain uses TRBV7-2 and TRBJ2-7; 10 bases line up with TRBD2. CDR3 length: 19 amino acids. V lost 5 bases to trimming and J lost 0 bases; unmatched junction nucleotides: 16. Germline-derived CDR1 and CDR2 are SGHTA and FQGNSA. CDR3 residues: CASSAPSDASGGSSYEQYF. The CDR3 DNA reads TGTGCCAGCAGCGCCCCCTCGGATGCTAGCGGGGGTAGCTCCTACGAGCAGTACTTC.

The V gene is TRBV27, the J gene TRBJ1-2, with D possibly TRBD1 on 5 matching bases. Germline V gene sequence: CDR1 MNHEY, CDR2 SMNVEV (reference sequence). Trimming removed 3 bases at V and 2 bases at J, with 13 bases between. There are 15 residues in the CDR3. The CDR3 DNA sequence: TGTGCCAGCAGTTTTATTTTGGCAGGGAACTATGGCTACACCTTC. Residues: CASSFILAGNYGYTF.

This chain connects TRBV20-1 to TRBJ2-3; TRBD1 agrees at 7 bases. Germline CDR1 DFQATT, CDR2 SNEGSKA (reference sequence). The CDR3 contains 14 residues. V was clipped by 3 bases and J by 6 bases; unmatched bases: 9. CDR3 region: CSARVSGGRDTQYF. CDR3 DNA: TGCAGTGCTAGGGTGTCAGGGGGAAGGGATACGCAGTATTTT.

V is TRBV11-2 and J is TRBJ2-6, with D uncertain. Trimming removed 1 base from V and 0 bases from J, with 16 bases in between. Germline assignment: CDR1 SGHAT and CDR2 FQNNGV. This CDR3 region has 19 residues. CDR3 sequence (DNA): TGTGCCAGCAGCTTAGGATCCCTCCTGAGGAGCTCTGGGGCCAACGTCCTGACTTTC. Protein: CASSLGSLLRSSGANVLTF.

The chain is built from TRBV5-1 and TRBJ1-6; D is possibly TRBD1 (5 bases). The V gene's germline CDR1 is SGHRS and CDR2 YFSETQ. Between the trimmed V and J ends, which lost 4 bases and 7 bases, there was a span of 12 bases. The CDR3 spans 14 residues. CDR3 sequence (DNA): TGCGCCAGCAGCGTGGCGGGACCCAATTCACCCCTCCACTTT. Translation: CASSVAGPNSPLHF.

J is TRBJ2-7 and V is TRBV5-5; D possibly uses TRBD1 or TRBD2 (5 bases each). The germline CDR1 and CDR2 sequences are SGHKS and YYEKEE (reference sequence). This CDR3 has 16 residues. The ends were cut back, 3 bases at V and 4 bases at J, with 20 bases in the middle. CDR3 sequence (DNA): TGTGCCAGCAGCTCTTTCCCACTGGGACGGACGTACGAGCAGTACTTC. Its protein is CASSSFPLGRTYEQYF.

This rearrangement joins TRBV20-1 to TRBJ2-1; tentatively, D is TRBD2 (5 bases). Per the germline V gene, CDR1 is DFQATT and CDR2 is SNEGSKA (reference sequence). The germline V and J ends were trimmed by 6 bases and 8 bases, with 14 bases remaining between them. The CDR3 runs to 12 residues. The CDR3 coding sequence is TGCAGTGCCGAGGCGTGGCGGGATGAGCAGTTCTTC. This sequence encodes CSAEAWRDEQFF.

The CDR3: CASRWRTGPSALHF. Here the CDR3 DNA reads TGTGCCAGCAGGTGGCGAACGGGGCCTTCGGCCCTCCACTTT. The chain couples TRBV7-9 to TRBJ1-6; tentative D call: TRBD1 (5 bases). The germline CDR1 and CDR2 sequences are SEHNR and FQNEAQ (reference sequence). V was shortened by 6 bases and J by 14 bases, with 20 bases between the two germline ends. The CDR3 is made up of 14 amino acids.

This clonotype was detected a few times. CDR3 DNA: TGCAGTGCCCAGAGCCCCAAAGGACAAGAGACCCAGTACTTC. This sequence encodes CSAQSPKGQETQYF. The chain carries TRBV20-1 and TRBJ2-5; D call uncertain. The V end lost 6 bases, the J end lost 2 bases, and 16 bases lay between the germline ends. Germline V CDR1 and CDR2: DFQATT, SNEGSKA (reference sequence). This CDR3 comprises 14 residues.

CDR3 sequence: CATSDPPGTGSYNEQFF. Here the CDR3 DNA reads TGTGCCACCAGTGATCCCCCCGGGACAGGCTCCTACAATGAGCAGTTCTTC. This chain connects TRBV24-1 to TRBJ2-1, with 8 bases lining up with TRBD1. V was clipped by 3 bases and J by 0 bases; unmatched bases: 6. Germline assignment: CDR1 KGHDR and CDR2 SFDVKD. This CDR3 spans 17 amino acids.

The chain uses TRBV6-1 and TRBJ2-3; weak D call: TRBD2 (6 bases). Germline V gene lookup returns CDR1 MNHNS and CDR2 SASEGT. The CDR3 consists of 13 residues. The ends were cut back, 11 bases at V and 4 bases at J, with 16 bases in the middle. In DNA form, the CDR3 reads TGTGCCCTGGAGGGGAGCCCCCCAGATACGCAGTATTTT. Its translation is CALEGSPPDTQYF.

V is TRBV20-1 and J is TRBJ1-5; 10 nucleotides match TRBD1. V gave up 2 bases and J gave up 0 bases; unmatched junction bases: 4. Germline V gene data show CDR1 as DFQATT and CDR2 as SNEGSKA (reference sequence). CDR3 length equals 16 residues. The chain's CDR3 is CSARKWDRGSNQPQHF. The CDR3 nucleotides read TGCAGTGCTAGAAAATGGGACAGGGGTAGCAATCAGCCCCAGCATTTT.

The chain joins TRBV20-1 to TRBJ2-1, with 9 bases aligning to TRBD2. CDR3 length: 15 residues. Trimming cost V 0 bases and J 2 bases; bases outside gene matches: 2. In germline, CDR1 is DFQATT, CDR2 SNEGSKA (reference sequence). CDR3 sequence reads: CSARDPSGAYNEQFF. The CDR3 coding sequence is TGCAGTGCTAGAGATCCTAGCGGGGCCTACAATGAGCAGTTCTTC.

This clonotype occurred once. The V and J genes are TRBV5-4 and TRBJ1-6; TRBD1 agrees at 8 bases. CDR1 SGHNT and CDR2 YYREEE come from the germline V gene (reference sequence). CDR3 length: 14 amino acids. Germline trimming cut 4 bases from V and 5 bases from J; bases unmatched to any gene: 2. CDR3 amino acids: CASSRQGNNSPLHF. In DNA, the CDR3 is TGTGCCAGCAGCAGACAGGGGAATAATTCACCCCTCCACTTT.

This chain uses TRBV7-8 with TRBJ1-6, with D unresolved. Per the germline V gene, CDR1 is SGHVS and CDR2 is FQNEAQ. V was shortened by 1 base and J by 10 bases, with 14 bases between the two germline ends. CDR3 length equals 15 residues. CDR3 loop: CASSLELRIGSPLHF. CDR3 DNA sequence: TGTGCCAGCAGCTTAGAGCTCAGGATTGGATCACCCCTCCACTTT.

This clonotype was seen a handful of times. The chain uses TRBV6-1 and TRBJ2-1; 8 bases agree with TRBD1. The CDR3 totals 14 residues. Germline-derived CDR1 and CDR2 are MNHNS and SASEGT. The ends lost 6 bases at V and 6 bases at J; junction bases unmatched: 7. As DNA, the CDR3 is TGTGCCAGCAGGTCGCCAGGGGGCCGCAATGAGCAGTTCTTC. It codes for CASRSPGGRNEQFF.

This chain uses TRBV2 with TRBJ1-2, with D possibly matching TRBD1 (5 bases). The CDR3 is 15 residues long. Trimming cost V 6 bases and J 0 bases, with 14 bases left between them. The V gene's germline CDR1 is SNHLY and CDR2 FYNNEI. CDR3 DNA sequence: TGTGCCAGCAGCCCTAAGGGGATAACTAACTATGGCTACACCTTC. It yields the protein CASSPKGITNYGYTF.

This chain uses TRBV7-9 with TRBJ2-7, with a possible D match to TRBD2 (5 bases). Germline values: CDR1 SEHNR, CDR2 FQNEAQ (reference sequence). The CDR3 contains 12 residues. Trimming took 6 bases from V and 3 from J, leaving 9 bases between them. Here the CDR3 reads CASRRAGYEQYF. CDR3 sequence (DNA): TGTGCCAGCAGGCGGGCCGGCTACGAGCAGTACTTC. The variable domain in full, completed from reference TRBV7-9 and TRBJ2-7, reads DTGVSQNPRHKITKRGQNVTFRCDPISEHNRLYWYRQTLGQGPEFLTYFQNEAQLEKSRLLSDRFSAERPKGSFSTLEIQRTEQGDSAMYLCASRRAGYEQYFGPGTRLTVT.

The rearrangement uses TRBV12-3 or TRBV12-4 and TRBJ2-7; 10 bases map to TRBD1. Unmatched junction bases numbered 4, after V lost 5 bases and J lost 3 bases. CDR3 length: 14 residues. The DNA of the CDR3 is TGTGCCAGCAGTGGGGGACAGGGGATCTACGAGCAGTACTTC. Amino acid sequence: CASSGGQGIYEQYF.

This chain connects TRBV6-1 to TRBJ1-2, with TRBD1 as a possible D gene (5 bases). Germline values: CDR1 MNHNS, CDR2 SASEGT. The CDR3 extends over 13 amino acids. The V end was cut by 5 bases, the J end by 6 bases, with 13 bases between. The CDR3: CASSPRAGHGYTF. CDR3 sequence (DNA): TGTGCCAGCAGTCCAAGGGCGGGACATGGCTACACCTTC.